This T cell receptor (beta chain) was sequenced during a study of CD8 T cells in Susac syndrome. The study's findings and limits: The study conceded that relatively few individuals underwent its TCR sequencing and HLA analysis.

In regard to this clonotype: Antigen specificity is unknown.

RNA amounts of about 0.5 to 1 ug underwent reverse transcription with random hexamers. Amplification of TCR beta CDR3 spanned 54 Vbeta and 13 Jbeta via immunoSEQ multiplex PCR. Via MiXCR, TCRdb re-called the immunoSEQ multiplex PCR reads, giving one row per CDR3 protein. The sample shows 150,000 or so distinct CDR3 sequences, about 92% of them seen only once. V lost 2 bases and J lost 5; bases outside the gene matches: 2. CDR1 is SGDLS and CDR2 is YYNGEE in the germline V gene. The CDR3 length is 14 residues. Sequencing of TCR beta drew on CD8+ and CD4+ T cells from blood. TEMRA cells were FACS-enriched, with CD8+ and CD4+ T cells isolated negatively.

This rearrangement joins TRBV9 to TRBJ1-4; 8 positions agree with TRBD1. Input material: CD4+ T cells from PBMCs. This receptor was identified in a human donor in good health. In DNA, the CDR3 is TGTGCCAGCAGCGTCGGGGACAGGAATGAAAAACTGTTTTTT. Its translation is CASSVGDRNEKLFF.